Sequencing of this T cell receptor beta chain was carried out in a study of blood T cells in healthy people across ages. Then a second PCR, running roughly 7 to 11 cycles, was carried out with a sample-barcoded 5' primer and a J-beta primer mix. TCRdb re-called the 5' RACE reads through MiXCR, storing one row per CDR3 protein. The sample contains some 1.4 million distinct CDR3 sequences, around 39% of which appear only once. The germline gives CDR1 MDHEN, CDR2 SYDVKM. This CDR3 has 11 amino acids. Sequenced input: blood. The receptor was derived from a woman between 18 and 29 years old in good health. V and J are TRBV28 and TRBJ2-7, with a tentative D call TRBD1 (6 bases). CDR3 coding DNA: TGTGCTTCTGGACAGTACTACGAGCAGTACTTC. This codes for CASGQYYEQYF.